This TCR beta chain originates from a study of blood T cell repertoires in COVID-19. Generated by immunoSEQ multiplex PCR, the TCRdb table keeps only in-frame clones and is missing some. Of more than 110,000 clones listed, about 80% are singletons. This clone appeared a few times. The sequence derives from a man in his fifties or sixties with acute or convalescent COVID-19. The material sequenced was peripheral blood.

The CDR3 loop reads CASSLANRGYGETQYF. CDR3 DNA: TGTGCCAGCAGTTTGGCCAACAGGGGGTATGGGGAGACCCAGTACTTC. The chain links TRBV27 to TRBJ2-5; 8 bases are a match to TRBD1. The CDR3 has 16 amino acids. CDR1 and CDR2 from the germline V gene are MNHEY and SMNVEV (reference sequence). V shed 3 bases and J 5 bases; nucleotides not matched to a gene: 11.